This paragraph reports one TCR beta chain. The antigen remains unidentified. Other DNA sequences in the same sample also yield this CDR3. The data belong to a study of Ad26.COV2.S vaccination and SARS-CoV-2 variants. Clones were read by immunoSEQ multiplex PCR, and TCRdb kept only the in-frame ones, dropping some. The sample yields 400,000 or so clones, 88% seen once. The sample's treatment: 15 to 20 received Ad26.COV2.S at low or high dose, single or two shots; roughly five received placebo; per-sample allocation not given. Sampling happened 63 days after the first vaccine or placebo injection. General study findings and limits: Post-vaccination breadth of spike-specific CD8+ and CD4+ T cell responses was reportedly substantial. With respect to non-spike TCR breadth, vaccine and placebo recipients were similar.

Sequencing used peripheral blood, obtained in a trial of Ad26.COV2.S vaccine versus placebo. The receptor comes from a person between 18 and 65 years old who received the Ad26.COV2.S COVID-19 vaccine or a placebo.

The CDR3 reads CASSQGPYEQYF. The CDR3 nucleotides are TGTGCCAGCAGCCAAGGACCCTACGAGCAGTACTTC. J is TRBJ2-7 and V is TRBV3-1 (or the pseudogene TRBV3-2); D unresolved. CDR1 is LGHDT and CDR2 is YNNKEL in the germline V gene (reference sequence). The length of the CDR3 is 12 residues. V shed 1 base and J shed 2 bases, with 3 bases lying between them.